This T cell receptor beta chain was documented in a study of molecular identifiers for immune sequencing clone quantification. This clonotype was counted a few times. The authors sorted naive CD8 T cells as CD8+CD4-CCR7+CD45RA+. The V end was cut by 3 bases, the J end by 4 bases, with 10 bases between. Germline V gene lookup returns CDR1 MGHRA and CDR2 YSYEKL. This CDR3 comprises 14 residues. Using its own MiXCR run on the PCR reads, TCRdb lists one record per CDR3 protein. The data hold about 320,000 distinct CDR3 sequences, with about a fifth observed a single time. This chain links TRBV4-1 with TRBJ1-5; D gene uncertain. The sequence was collected from a human donor in good health. Some libraries in this study had Jurkat cell RNA spiked in. The sequencing sample was made of naive CD8+ T cells from blood, with Jurkat cell RNA spiked in. Subset: FACS-sorted CD8+CD4-CCR7+CD45RA+ naive T cells. The CDR3 sequence: CASSQRVGNQPQHF. The CDR3 DNA follows: TGCGCCAGCAGCCAGAGGGTTGGTAATCAGCCCCAGCATTTT.